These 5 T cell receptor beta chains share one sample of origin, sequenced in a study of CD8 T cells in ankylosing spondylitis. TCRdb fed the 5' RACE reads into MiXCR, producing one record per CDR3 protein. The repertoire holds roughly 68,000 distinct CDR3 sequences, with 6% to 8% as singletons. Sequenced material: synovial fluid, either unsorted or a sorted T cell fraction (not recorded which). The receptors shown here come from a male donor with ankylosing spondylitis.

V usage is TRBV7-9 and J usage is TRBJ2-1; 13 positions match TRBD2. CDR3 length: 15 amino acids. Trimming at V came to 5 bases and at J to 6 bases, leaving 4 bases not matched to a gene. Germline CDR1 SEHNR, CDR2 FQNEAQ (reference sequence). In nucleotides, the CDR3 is TGTGCCAGCAGCGTCGGGACTAGCGGGACCAATGAGCAGTTCTTC. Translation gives CASSVGTSGTNEQFF. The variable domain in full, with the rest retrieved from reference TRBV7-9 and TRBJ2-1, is DTGVSQNPRHKITKRGQNVTFRCDPISEHNRLYWYRQTLGQGPEFLTYFQNEAQLEKSRLLSDRFSAERPKGSFSTLEIQRTEQGDSAMYLCASSVGTSGTNEQFFGPGTRLTVL.

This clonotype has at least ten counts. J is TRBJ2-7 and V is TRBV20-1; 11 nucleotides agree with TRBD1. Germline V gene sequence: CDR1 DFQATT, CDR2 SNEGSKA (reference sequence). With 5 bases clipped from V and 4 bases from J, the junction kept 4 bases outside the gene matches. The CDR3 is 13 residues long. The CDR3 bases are TGCAGTGCTCCTGGACAGGGGGCGTACGAGCAGTACTTC. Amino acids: CSAPGQGAYEQYF.

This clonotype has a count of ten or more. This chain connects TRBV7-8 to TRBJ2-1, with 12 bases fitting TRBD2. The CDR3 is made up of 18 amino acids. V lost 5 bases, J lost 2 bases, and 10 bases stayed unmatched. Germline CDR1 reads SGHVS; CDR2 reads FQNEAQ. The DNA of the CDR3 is TGTGCCAGCAGCCTCCTAGCGGGAGGGGCTTCCGCCTACAATGAGCAGTTCTTC. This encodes CASSLLAGGASAYNEQFF. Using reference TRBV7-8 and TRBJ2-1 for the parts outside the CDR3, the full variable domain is GAGVSQSPRYKVAKRGQDVALRCDPISGHVSLFWYQQALGQGPEFLTYFQNEAQLDKSGLPSDRFFAERPEGSVSTLKIQRTQQEDSAVYLCASSLLAGGASAYNEQFFGPGTRLTVL.

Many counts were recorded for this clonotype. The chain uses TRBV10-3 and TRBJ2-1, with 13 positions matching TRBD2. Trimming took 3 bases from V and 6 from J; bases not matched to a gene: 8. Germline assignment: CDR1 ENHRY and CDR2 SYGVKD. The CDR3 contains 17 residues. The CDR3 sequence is CAISERAGTSGANEQFF. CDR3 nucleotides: TGTGCCATCAGTGAAAGGGCCGGGACTAGCGGGGCCAATGAGCAGTTCTTC.

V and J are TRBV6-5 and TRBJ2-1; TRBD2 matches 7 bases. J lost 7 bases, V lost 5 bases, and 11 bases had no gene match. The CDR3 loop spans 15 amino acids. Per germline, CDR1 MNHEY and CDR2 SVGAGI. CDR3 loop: CASSLLGEGLNEQFF. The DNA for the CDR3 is TGTGCCAGCAGTCTACTCGGGGAGGGATTGAATGAGCAGTTCTTC.